This record looks at one T cell receptor beta chain sequence and its context. Its antigen is not yet known. Base qualities were left out, and no much larger clone turns up one base away. Sorted unstimulated T cells and proliferating T cells recovered from mixed lymphocyte reactions underwent TCRbeta CDR3 sequencing. Fresh whole blood from ten HLA-typed healthy donors served as the source for isolating PBMCs. The record originates from a study of siplizumab effects on memory and regulatory T cells (dated by TCRdb to the late 2010s). General notes on the study: The study looked at the effect of siplizumab, an anti-CD2 antibody, on alloreactive T-cell subsets in allogeneic mixed lymphocyte reactions made from human PBMCs.

Broad study findings and their caveats: Compared with memory T cells, unstimulated naive T cells appeared more diverse, and naive cells seemed to make a substantial contribution to the alloresponse. Because sequences at frequencies below about 10^-5 were poorly captured, only a minor fraction of alloreactive clones could be mapped back to unstimulated subsets. Siplizumab significantly reduced the cumulative frequency of alloreactive sequences traceable to unstimulated CD4+ memory T cells. A naive or memory phenotype could not be assigned to roughly 80-97% of proliferating CD4+ or CD8+ clones. Among mappable alloreactive CD4+ clones, the Treg-derived fraction averaged around 70% with siplizumab versus 25% to 30% in control reactions. Whether proliferating Tregs from siplizumab cultures were suppressive was not functionally confirmed.

The germline V gene supplies CDR1 MNHNS and CDR2 SASEGT. The CDR3 spans 12 residues, from the cysteine through the phenylalanine. The sequence is cut down to CDR3 DNA, 36 bases in frame from base 1. Between the V and J ends, shortened by 5 bases and 7 bases respectively, the junction contains 11 bases. The protocol used for the library was the immunoSEQ multiplex PCR assay. The deep sequencing platform assayed about 91,000 TCR templates per sample. Genomic DNA extracted from sorted T cells was used for TCRbeta CDR3 sequencing. As for the original processing: The R programming language was used for the clonal analysis of the TCRbeta CDR3 data. Alloreactive CD4+ and CD8+ clones were defined by comparing unstimulated samples with post-reaction CFSE-low samples. Regulatory or non-regulatory origin was assigned to alloreactive CD4+ clones by matching of sequences to sorted unstimulated Treg and non-Treg repertoires. Not all clones reach the TCRdb copy of this immuneACCESS table, which keeps in-frame sequences only. Checked studies attribute under half of the gap to unresolved V genes and leave the rest unexplained. From that table come the V and J calls and clone size; the DNA was used to work out D and trimming. This sample gives some 100,000 clones in total; approximately 92% of them show up just once. The ten largest make up about 0.15% of the sample.

The sequence was collected from a human donor in good health. This receptor chain uses TRBV6-1 and TRBJ1-1, with no D gene named confidently. The sequenced sample was CD4+ T cells sorted from blood. Here is the DNA: TGTGCCAGCAGTAACTCAGGAATTGAAGCTTTCTTT. Its product reads: CASSNSGIEAFF.